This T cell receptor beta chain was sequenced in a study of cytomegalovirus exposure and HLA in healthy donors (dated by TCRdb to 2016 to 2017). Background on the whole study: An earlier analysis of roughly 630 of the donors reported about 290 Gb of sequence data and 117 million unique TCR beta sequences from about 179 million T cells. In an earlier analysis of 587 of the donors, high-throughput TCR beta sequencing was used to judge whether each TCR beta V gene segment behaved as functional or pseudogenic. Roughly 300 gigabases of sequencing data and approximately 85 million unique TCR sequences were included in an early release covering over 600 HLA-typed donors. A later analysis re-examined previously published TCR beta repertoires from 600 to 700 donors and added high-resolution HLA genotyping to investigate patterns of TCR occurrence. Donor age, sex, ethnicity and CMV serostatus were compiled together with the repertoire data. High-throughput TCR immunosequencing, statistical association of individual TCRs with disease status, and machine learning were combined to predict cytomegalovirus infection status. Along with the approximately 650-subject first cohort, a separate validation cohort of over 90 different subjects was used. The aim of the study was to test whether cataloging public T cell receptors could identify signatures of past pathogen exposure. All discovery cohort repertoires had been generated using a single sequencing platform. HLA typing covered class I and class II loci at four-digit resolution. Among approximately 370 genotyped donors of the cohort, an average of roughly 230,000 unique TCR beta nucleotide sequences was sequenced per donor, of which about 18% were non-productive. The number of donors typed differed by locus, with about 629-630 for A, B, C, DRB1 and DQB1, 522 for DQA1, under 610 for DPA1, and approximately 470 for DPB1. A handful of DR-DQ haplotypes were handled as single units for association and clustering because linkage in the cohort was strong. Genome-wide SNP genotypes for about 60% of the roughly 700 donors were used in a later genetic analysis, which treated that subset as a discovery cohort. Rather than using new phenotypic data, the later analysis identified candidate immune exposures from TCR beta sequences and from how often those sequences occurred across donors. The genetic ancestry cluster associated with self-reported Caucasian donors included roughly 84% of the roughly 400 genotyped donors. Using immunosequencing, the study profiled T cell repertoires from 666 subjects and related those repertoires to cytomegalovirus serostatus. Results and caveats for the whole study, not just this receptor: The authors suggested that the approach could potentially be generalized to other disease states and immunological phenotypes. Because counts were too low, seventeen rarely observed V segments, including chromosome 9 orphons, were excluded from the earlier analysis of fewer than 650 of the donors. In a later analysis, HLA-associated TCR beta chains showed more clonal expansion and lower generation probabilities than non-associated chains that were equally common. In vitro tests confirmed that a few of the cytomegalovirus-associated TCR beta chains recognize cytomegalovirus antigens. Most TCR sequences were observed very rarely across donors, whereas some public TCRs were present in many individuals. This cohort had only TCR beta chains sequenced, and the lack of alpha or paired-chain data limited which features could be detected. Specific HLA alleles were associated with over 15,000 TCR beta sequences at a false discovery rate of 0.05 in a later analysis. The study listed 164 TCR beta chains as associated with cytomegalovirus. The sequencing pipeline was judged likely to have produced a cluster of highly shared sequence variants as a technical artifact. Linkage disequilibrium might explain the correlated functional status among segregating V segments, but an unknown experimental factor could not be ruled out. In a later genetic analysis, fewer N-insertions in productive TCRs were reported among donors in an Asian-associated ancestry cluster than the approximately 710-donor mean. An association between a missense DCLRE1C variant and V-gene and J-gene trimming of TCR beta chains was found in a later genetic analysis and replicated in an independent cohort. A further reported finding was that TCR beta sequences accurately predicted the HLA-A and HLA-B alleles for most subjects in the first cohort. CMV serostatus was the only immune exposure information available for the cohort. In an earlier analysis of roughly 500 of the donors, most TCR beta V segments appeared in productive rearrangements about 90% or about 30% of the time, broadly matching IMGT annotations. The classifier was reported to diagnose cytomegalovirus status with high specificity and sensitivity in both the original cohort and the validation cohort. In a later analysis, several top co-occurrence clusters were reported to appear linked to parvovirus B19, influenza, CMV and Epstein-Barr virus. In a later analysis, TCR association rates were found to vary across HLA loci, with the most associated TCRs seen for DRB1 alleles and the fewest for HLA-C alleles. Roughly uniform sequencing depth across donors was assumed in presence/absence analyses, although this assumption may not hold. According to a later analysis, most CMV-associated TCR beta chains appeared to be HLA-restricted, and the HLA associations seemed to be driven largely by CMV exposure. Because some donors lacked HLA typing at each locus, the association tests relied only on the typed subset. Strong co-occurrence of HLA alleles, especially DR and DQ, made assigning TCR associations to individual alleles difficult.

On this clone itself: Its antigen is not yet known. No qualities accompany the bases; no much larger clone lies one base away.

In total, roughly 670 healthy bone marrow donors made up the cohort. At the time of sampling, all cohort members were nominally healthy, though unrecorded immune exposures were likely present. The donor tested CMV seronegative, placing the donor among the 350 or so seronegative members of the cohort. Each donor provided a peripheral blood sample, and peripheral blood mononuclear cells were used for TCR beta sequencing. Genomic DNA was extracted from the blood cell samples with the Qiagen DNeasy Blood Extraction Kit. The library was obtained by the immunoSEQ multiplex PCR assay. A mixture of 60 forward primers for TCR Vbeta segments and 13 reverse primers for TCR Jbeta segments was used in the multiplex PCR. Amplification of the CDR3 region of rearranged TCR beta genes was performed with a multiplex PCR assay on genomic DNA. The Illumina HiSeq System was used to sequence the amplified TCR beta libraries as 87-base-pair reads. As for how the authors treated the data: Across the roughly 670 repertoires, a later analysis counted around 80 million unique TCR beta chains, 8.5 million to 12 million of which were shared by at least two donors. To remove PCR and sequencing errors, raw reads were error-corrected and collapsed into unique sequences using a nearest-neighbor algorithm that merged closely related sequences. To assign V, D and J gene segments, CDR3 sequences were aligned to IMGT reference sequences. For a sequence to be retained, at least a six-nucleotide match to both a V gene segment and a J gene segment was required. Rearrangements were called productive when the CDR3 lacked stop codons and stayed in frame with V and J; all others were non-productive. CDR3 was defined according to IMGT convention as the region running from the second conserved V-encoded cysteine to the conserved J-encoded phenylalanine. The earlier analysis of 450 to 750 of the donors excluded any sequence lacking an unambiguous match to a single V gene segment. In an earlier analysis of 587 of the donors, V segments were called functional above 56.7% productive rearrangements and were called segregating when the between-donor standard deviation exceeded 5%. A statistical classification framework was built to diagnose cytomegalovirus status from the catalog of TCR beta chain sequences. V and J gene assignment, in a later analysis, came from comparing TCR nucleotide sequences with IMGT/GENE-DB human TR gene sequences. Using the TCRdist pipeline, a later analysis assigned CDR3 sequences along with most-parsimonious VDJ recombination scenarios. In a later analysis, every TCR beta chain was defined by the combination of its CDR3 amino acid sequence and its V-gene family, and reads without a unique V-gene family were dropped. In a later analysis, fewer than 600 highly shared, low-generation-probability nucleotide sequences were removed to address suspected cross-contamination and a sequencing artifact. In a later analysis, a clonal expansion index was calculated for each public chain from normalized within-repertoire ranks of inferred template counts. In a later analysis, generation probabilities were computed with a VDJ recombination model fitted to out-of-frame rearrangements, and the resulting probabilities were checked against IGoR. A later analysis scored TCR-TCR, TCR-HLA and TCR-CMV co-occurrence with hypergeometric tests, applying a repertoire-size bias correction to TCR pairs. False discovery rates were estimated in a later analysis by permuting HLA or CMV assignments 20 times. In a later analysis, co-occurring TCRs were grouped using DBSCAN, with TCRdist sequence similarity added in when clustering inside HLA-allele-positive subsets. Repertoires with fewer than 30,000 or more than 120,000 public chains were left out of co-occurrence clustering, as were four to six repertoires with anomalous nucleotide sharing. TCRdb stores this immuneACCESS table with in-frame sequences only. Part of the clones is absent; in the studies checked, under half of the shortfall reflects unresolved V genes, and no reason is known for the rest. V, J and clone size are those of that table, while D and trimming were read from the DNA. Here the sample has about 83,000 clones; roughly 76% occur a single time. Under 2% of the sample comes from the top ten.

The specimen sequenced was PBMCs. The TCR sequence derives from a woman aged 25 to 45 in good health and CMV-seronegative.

CDR3 loop: CASSLGFGGLAGSDTQYF. The DNA reads as follows: TGTGCCAGCAGTTTAGGGTTTGGGGGACTAGCGGGATCAGATACGCAGTATTTT. The V and J segments used are TRBV28 and TRBJ2-3; the central 13 bases match TRBD2. According to the germline V gene, CDR1 reads MDHEN and CDR2 reads SYDVKM. V loses 2 bases at its end and J loses 4 bases; junction bases beyond the gene matches: 9. From the cysteine up to the phenylalanine, the CDR3 has a length of 18 residues. The kept DNA is CDR3 alone, 54 bases in frame from the first base.